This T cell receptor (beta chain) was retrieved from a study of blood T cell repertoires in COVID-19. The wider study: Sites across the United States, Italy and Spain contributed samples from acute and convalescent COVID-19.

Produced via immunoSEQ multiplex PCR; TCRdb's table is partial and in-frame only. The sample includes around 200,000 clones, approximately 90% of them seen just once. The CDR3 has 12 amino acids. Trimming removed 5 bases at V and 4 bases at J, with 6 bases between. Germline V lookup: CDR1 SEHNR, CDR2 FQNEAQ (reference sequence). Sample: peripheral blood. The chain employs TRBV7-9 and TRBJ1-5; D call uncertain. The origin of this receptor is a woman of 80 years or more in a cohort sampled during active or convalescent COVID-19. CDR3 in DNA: TGTGCCAGCAGCCCGGGGAATCAGCCCCAGCATTTT. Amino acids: CASSPGNQPQHF.